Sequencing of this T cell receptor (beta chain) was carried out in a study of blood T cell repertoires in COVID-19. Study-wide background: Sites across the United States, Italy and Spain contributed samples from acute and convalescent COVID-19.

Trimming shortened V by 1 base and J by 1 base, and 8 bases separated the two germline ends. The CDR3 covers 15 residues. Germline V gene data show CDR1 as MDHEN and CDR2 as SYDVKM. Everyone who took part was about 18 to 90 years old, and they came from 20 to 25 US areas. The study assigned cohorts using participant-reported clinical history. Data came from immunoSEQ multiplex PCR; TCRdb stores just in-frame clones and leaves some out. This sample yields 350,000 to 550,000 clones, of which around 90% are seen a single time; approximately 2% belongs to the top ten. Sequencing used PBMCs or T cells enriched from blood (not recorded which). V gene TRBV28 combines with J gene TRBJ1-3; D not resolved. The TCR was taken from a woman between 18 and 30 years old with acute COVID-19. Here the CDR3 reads CASSLFQSSGNTIYF. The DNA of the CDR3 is TGTGCCAGCAGTTTATTCCAGTCTTCTGGAAACACCATATATTTT. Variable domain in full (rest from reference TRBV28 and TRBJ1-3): DVKVTQSSRYLVKRTGEKVFLECVQDMDHENMFWYRQDPGLGLRLIYFSYDVKMKEKGDIPEGYSVSREKKERFSLILESASTNQTSMYLCASSLFQSSGNTIYFGEGSWLTVV.